The present T cell receptor (beta chain) was sequenced within a study of neurological immune-mediated disorders. Study-wide background: The 35 or so multiple sclerosis patients comprised some 30 relapsing-remitting and 3 secondary progressive cases. Study-wide points: One related-CDR3 cluster, found by phylogenetic grouping, held repertoires of 18 of 34 multiple sclerosis patients and is a possible signature. For the multiple sclerosis repertoire cluster, no association with any clinical or MRI feature was found.

This clonotype was counted many times. As yet, its antigen is unknown. TCRdb independently ran MiXCR on the 5' RACE reads; one entry per CDR3 protein. Among more than 45,000 distinct CDR3 sequences, 4% to 5.5% were seen once, and the ten largest hold approximately 2.8%. V lost 5 bases, J lost 8 bases, and 14 bases lay in between. This CDR3 has 13 residues. The V gene's germline CDR1 is SGHDT and CDR2 YYEEEE. This rearrangement joins TRBV5-6 to TRBJ2-1, with D possibly being TRBD1 (6 bases). The sequence was obtained from a man aged 50-59 years with multiple sclerosis. Sequences were obtained from PBMCs. Here the CDR3 DNA reads TGTGCCAGCAGACTGAACAGGGTTGATGAGCAGTTCTTC. The encoded protein is CASRLNRVDEQFF.